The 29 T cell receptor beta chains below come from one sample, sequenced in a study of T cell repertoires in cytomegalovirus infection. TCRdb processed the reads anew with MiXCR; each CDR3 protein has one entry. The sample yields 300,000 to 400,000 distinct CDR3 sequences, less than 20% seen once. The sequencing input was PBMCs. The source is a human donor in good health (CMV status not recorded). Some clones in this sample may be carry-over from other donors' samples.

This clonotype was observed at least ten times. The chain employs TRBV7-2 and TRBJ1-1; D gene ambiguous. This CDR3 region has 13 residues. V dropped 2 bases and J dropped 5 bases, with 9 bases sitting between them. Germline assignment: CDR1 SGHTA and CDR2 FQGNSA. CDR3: CASSLLGNTEAFF. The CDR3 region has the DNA TGTGCCAGCAGCTTATTAGGAAATACTGAAGCTTTCTTT.

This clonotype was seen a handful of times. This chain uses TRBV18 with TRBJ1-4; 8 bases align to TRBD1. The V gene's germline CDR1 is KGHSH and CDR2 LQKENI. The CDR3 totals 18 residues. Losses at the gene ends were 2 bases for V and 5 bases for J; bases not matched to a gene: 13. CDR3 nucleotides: TGTGCCAGCTCACCAATTAGGACAGGGCCGACGGAAAATGAAAAACTGTTTTTT. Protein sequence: CASSPIRTGPTENEKLFF.

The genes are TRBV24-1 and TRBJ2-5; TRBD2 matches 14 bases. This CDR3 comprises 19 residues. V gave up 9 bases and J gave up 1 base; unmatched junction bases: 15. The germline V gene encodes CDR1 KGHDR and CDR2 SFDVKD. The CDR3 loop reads CATEPGTSGRGDFQETQYF. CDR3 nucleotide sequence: TGTGCCACCGAACCCGGGACTAGCGGGAGAGGAGATTTCCAAGAGACCCAGTACTTC.

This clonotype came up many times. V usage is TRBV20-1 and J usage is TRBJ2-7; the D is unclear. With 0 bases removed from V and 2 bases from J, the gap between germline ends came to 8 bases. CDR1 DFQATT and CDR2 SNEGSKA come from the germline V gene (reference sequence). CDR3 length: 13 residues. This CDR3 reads CSAREYVAYEQYF. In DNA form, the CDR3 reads TGCAGTGCTAGAGAGTACGTCGCCTACGAGCAGTACTTC.

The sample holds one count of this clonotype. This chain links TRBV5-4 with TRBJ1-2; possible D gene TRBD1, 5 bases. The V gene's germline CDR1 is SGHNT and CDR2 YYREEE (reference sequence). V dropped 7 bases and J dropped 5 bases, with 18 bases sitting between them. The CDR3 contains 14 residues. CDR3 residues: CASRVDKGPYGYTF. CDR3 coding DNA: TGTGCCAGCCGTGTCGACAAGGGGCCTTATGGCTACACCTTC.

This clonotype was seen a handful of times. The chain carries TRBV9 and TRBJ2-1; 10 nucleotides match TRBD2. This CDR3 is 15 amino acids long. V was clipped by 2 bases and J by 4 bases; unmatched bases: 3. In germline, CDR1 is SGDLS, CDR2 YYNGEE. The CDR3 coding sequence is TGTGCCAGCAGCGTCGGACTAGCGGAATACAATGAGCAGTTCTTC. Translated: CASSVGLAEYNEQFF.

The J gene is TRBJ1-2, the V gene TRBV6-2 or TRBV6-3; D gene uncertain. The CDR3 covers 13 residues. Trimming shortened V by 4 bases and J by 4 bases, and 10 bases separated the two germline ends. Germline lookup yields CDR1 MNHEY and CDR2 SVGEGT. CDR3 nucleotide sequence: TGTGCCAGCAGTTTTTTCCCGGGCTATGGCTACACCTTC. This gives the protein CASSFFPGYGYTF.

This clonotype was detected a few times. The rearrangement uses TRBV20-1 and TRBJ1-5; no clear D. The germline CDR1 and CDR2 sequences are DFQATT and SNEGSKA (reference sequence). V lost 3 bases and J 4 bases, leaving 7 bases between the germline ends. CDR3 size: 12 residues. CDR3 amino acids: CSASLPNQPQHF. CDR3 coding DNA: TGCAGTGCTAGCCTTCCGAATCAGCCCCAGCATTTT.

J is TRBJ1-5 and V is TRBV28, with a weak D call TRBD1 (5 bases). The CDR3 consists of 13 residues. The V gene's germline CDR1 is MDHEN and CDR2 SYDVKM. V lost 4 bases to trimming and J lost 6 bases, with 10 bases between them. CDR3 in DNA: TGTGCCAGCAGTTCGGGACGGAGTCAGCCCCAGCATTTT. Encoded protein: CASSSGRSQPQHF.

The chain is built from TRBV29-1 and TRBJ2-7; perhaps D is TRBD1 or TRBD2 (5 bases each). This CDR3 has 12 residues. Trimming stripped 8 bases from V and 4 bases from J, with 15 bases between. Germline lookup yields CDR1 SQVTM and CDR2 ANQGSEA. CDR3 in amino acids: CSYLGVPYEQYF. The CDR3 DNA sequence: TGCAGCTACCTGGGGGTGCCGTACGAGCAGTACTTC.

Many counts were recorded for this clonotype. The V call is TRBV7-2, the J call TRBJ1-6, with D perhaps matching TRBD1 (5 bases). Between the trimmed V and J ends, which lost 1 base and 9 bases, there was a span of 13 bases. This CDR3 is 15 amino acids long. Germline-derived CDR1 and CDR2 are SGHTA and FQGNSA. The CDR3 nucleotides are TGTGCCAGCAGCTTAGGGGCAGGGACTGCTTCACCCCTCCACTTT. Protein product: CASSLGAGTASPLHF.

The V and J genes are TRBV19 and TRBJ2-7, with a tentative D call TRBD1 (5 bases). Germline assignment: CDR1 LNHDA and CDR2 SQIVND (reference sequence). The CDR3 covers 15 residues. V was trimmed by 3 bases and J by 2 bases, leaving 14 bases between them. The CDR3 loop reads CASSIGGAQAYEQYF. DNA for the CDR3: TGTGCCAGTAGTATCGGTGGGGCCCAGGCCTACGAGCAGTACTTC.

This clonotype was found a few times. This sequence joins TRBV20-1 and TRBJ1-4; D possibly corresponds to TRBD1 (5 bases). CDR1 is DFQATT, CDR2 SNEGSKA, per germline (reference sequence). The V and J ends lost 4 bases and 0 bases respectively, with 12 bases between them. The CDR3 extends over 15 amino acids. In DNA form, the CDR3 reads TGCAGTGCTACACCCGGGGCCTCAACTAATGAAAAACTGTTTTTT. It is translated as CSATPGASTNEKLFF.

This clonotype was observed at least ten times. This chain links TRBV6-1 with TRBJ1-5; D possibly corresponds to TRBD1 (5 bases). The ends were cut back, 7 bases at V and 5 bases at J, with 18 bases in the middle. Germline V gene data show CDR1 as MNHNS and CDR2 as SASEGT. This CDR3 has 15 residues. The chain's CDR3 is CASMIGPRGDQPQHF. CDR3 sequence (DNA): TGTGCCAGCATGATCGGCCCTCGAGGGGATCAGCCCCAGCATTTT.

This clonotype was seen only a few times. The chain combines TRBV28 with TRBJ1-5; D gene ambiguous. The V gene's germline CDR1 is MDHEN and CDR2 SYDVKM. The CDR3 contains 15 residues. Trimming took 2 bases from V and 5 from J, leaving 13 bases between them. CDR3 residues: CASSLGFNRYQPQHF. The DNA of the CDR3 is TGTGCCAGCAGTTTAGGGTTTAATCGGTATCAGCCCCAGCATTTT. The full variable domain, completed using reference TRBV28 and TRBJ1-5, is DVKVTQSSRYLVKRTGEKVFLECVQDMDHENMFWYRQDPGLGLRLIYFSYDVKMKEKGDIPEGYSVSREKKERFSLILESASTNQTSMYLCASSLGFNRYQPQHFGDGTRLSIL.

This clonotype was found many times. The CDR3 sequence: CASSLAGQPFLIYGYTF. CDR3 nucleotide sequence: TGTGCCAGCAGCTTAGCGGGACAGCCTTTTTTGATCTATGGCTACACCTTC. The gene calls are TRBV7-9 and TRBJ1-2, with 7 positions matching TRBD1. Germline trimming cut 0 bases from V and 4 bases from J; bases unmatched to any gene: 11. Germline loops: CDR1 SEHNR, CDR2 FQNEAQ (reference sequence). This CDR3 is built from 17 residues. The complete variable domain, with remaining parts taken from reference TRBV7-9 and TRBJ1-2, reads DTGVSQNPRHKITKRGQNVTFRCDPISEHNRLYWYRQTLGQGPEFLTYFQNEAQLEKSRLLSDRFSAERPKGSFSTLEIQRTEQGDSAMYLCASSLAGQPFLIYGYTFGSGTRLTVV.

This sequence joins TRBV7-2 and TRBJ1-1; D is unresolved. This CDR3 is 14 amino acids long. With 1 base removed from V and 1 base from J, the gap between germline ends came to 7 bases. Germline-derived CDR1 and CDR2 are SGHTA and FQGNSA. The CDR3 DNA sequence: TGTGCCAGCAGCTTAGTTTGGGGGAACACTGAAGCTTTCTTT. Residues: CASSLVWGNTEAFF. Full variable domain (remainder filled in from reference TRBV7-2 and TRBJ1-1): GAGVSQSPSNKVTEKGKDVELRCDPISGHTALYWYRQSLGQGLEFLIYFQGNSAPDKSGLPSDRFSAERTGGSVSTLTIQRTQQEDSAVYLCASSLVWGNTEAFFGQGTRLTVV.

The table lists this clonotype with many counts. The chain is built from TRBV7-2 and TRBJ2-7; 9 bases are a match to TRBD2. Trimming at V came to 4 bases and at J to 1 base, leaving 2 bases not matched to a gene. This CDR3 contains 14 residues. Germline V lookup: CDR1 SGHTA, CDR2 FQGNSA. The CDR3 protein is CASSYSGSSYEQYF. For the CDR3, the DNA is TGTGCCAGCAGCTATAGCGGGAGTTCCTACGAGCAGTACTTC.

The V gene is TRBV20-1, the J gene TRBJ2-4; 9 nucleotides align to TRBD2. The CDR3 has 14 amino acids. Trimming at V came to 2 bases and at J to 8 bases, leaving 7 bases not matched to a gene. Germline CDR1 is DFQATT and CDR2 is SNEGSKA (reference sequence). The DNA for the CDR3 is TGCAGTGCTAGACCTAGCGGGACCCTAGACATTCAGTACTTC. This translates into CSARPSGTLDIQYF.

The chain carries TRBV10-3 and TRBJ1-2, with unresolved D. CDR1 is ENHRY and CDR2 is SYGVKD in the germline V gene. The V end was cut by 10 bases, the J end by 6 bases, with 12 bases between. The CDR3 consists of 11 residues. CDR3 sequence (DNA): TGTGCCACAGACGGGTCGAATGGCTACACCTTC. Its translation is CATDGSNGYTF.

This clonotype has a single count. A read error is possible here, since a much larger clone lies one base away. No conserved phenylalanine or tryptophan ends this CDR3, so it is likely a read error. The CDR3 protein is CAPWGGGGAFI. The DNA for the CDR3 is TGTGCCCCTTGGGGCGGCGGAGGAGCTTTCATT. The J gene is TRBJ1-1, the V gene TRBV7-4; perhaps TRBD1 as D (5 bases). Trimming stripped 11 bases from V and 10 bases from J, with 17 bases between. CDR3 size: 11 residues. CDR1 is SGHVT and CDR2 is SQSDAQ in the germline V gene.

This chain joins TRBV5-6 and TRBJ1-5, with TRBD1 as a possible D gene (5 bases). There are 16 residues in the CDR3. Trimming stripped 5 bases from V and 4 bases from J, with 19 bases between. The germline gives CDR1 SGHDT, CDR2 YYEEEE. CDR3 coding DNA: TGTGCCAGCAGTCTGCGGGGCGGGTGGGGAAATCAGCCCCAGCATTTT. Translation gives CASSLRGGWGNQPQHF.

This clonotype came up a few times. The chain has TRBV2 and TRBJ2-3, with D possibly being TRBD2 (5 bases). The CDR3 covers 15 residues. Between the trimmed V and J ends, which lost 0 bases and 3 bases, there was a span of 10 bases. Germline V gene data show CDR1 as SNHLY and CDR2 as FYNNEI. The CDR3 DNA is TGTGCCAGCAGTGAAGCGCTTACGGGGACAGATACGCAGTATTTT. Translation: CASSEALTGTDTQYF.

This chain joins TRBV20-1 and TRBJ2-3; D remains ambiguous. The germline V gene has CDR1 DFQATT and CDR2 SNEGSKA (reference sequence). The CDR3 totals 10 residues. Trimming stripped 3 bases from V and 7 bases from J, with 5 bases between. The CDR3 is CSASRHTQYF. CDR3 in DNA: TGCAGTGCTAGCCGGCATACGCAGTATTTT.

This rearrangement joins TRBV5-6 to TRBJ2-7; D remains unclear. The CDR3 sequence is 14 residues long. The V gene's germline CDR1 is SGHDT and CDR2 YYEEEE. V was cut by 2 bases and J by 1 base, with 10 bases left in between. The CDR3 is CASSLSGISYEQYF. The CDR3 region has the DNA TGTGCCAGCAGCTTATCTGGGATATCCTACGAGCAGTACTTC.

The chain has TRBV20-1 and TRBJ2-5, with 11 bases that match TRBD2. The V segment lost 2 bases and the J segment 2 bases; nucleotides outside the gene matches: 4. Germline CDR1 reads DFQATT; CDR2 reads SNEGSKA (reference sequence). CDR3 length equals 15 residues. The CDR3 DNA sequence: TGCAGTGCTAGAAGGGCTAGCGGGGGGCAAGAGACCCAGTACTTC. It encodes CSARRASGGQETQYF.

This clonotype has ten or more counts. CDR3 in DNA: TGTGCCAGCAGCTTATATCGAACAGTCGGCTACACCTTC. This translates into CASSLYRTVGYTF. The chain carries TRBV7-2 and TRBJ1-2; D not resolved. CDR1 and CDR2 (germline): SGHTA, FQGNSA. This CDR3 contains 13 residues. The ends were cut back, 2 bases at V and 8 bases at J, with 12 bases in the middle.

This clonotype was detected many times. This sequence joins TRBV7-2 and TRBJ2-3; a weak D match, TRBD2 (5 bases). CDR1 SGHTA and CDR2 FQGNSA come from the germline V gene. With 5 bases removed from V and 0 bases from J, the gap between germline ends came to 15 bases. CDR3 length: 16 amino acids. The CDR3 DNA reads TGTGCCAGCAGCCCTGGCCCTCCGGGGAGCACAGATACGCAGTATTTT. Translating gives CASSPGPPGSTDTQYF.

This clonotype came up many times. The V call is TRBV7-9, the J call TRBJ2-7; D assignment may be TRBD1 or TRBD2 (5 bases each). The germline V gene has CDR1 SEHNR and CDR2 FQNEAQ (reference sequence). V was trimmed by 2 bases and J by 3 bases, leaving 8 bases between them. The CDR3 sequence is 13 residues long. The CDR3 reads CASSLTGGYEQYF. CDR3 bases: TGTGCCAGCAGCTTAACTGGGGGCTACGAGCAGTACTTC.